This T cell receptor beta chain stems from a study of neurological immune-mediated disorders. Study-wide findings and caveats: CDR3 amino acid sequences found in expanded clones were never shared across subjects, suggesting private repertoires in all groups. Patients with HTLV-1-associated myelopathy had the highest level of TCR clonal expansion, whereas patients with multiple sclerosis had the lowest level, falling beneath the level found in healthy controls.

Trimming took 8 bases from V and 1 from J, leaving 14 bases between them. The CDR3 runs to 13 residues. Germline assignment: CDR1 SQVTM and CDR2 ANQGSEA. Indicated time point: longitudinal time-point 3. Where libraries were unsorted, they were derived from 2 million PBMCs stored at -80 degrees C. TCRdb itself ran the 5' RACE reads through MiXCR, one entry per CDR3 protein. The sample lists fewer than 85,000 distinct CDR3 sequences, 4.3% occurring once. This clonotype has at least ten counts. Its matching antigen is unknown. The chain employs TRBV29-1 and TRBJ1-1; D gene unclear. This TCR came from a woman aged 60-70 years with multiple sclerosis. The sequenced sample was PBMCs. CDR3 residues: CSIVSPGNTEAFF. CDR3 in DNA: TGCAGCATCGTCTCGCCGGGGAACACTGAAGCTTTCTTT.